This is a list of T cell receptor beta chains from one sample in a study of patients and donors after allogeneic stem cell transplantation. TCRdb reprocessed the RT-PCR reads via MiXCR and lists one record per CDR3 protein. The sample carries roughly 26,000 distinct CDR3 sequences, around 7.9% recorded once. The sequenced sample was blood, either unsorted or a sorted T cell fraction (not recorded which). The source is a human donor who was either an allogeneic HSCT recipient or a stem cell or donor lymphocyte infusion donor (not recorded which). It is not recorded whose cells these are; they may come from a transplant donor. Each CDR3 is given with its conserved first and last residue. The D gene is left open where the match is weak. Not every row has a clone size; where given, it reads once, few, many or a size class.

v_gene	d_gene	abundance	j_gene	CDR3nt	CDR3aa
TRBV2	-	once	TRBJ2-7	TGTGCCAGCACCCGGTGGCGGAAGGATTACGAGCAGTACTTC	CASTRWRKDYEQYF
TRBV5-1	TRBD1	many	TRBJ2-7	TGCGCCAGCAGCCCCGAGACAGGGTTATCCTACGAGCAGTACTTC	CASSPETGLSYEQYF
TRBV9	-	many	TRBJ2-5	TGTGCCAGCAGCCCCAGCCCCCAAGAGACCCAGTACTTC	CASSPSPQETQYF
TRBV12-3/TRBV12-4	-	many	TRBJ1-1	TGTGCCAGCAGTTTAGAAGGGACCCTAAACACTGAAGCTTTCTTT	CASSLEGTLNTEAFF
TRBV29-1	-	many	TRBJ2-5	TGCAGCGTTGAAGTAACTCGAACGACGACTCGGGGGGAGACCCAGTACTTC	CSVEVTRTTTRGETQYF
TRBV28	-	many	TRBJ2-5	TGTGCCCTGGGCCGGGGACCCCAAGAGACCCAGTACTTC	CALGRGPQETQYF
TRBV4-1	-	few	TRBJ2-7	TGCGCCAGCAGCCAAGGTCGTGCCTACGAGCAGTACTTC	CASSQGRAYEQYF
TRBV10-3	TRBD2	-	TRBJ2-5	TGTGCCCCCGGGGGGTGGTCAAAAGAGACCCAGTACTTC	CAPGGWSKETQYF
TRBV20-1	-	-	TRBJ1-6	TGCAGTGCTCCCGGACAGAGCTCCTATAATTCACCCCTCCACTTT	CSAPGQSSYNSPLHF
TRBV12-3/TRBV12-4	-	-	TRBJ1-1	TGTGCCAGCAGTTTATGGGGATGGGGCACTGAAGCTTTCTTT	CASSLWGWGTEAFF
TRBV28	TRBD1	-	TRBJ1-1	TGTGCCAGCAGTTTTGACGGGACAGCTAACACTGAAGCTTTCTTT	CASSFDGTANTEAFF
TRBV12-3/TRBV12-4	-	-	TRBJ1-2	TGTGCCAGCAGTCACAGGGACGGCTATGGCTACACCTTC	CASSHRDGYGYTF
TRBV25-1	-	few	TRBJ1-2	TGTGCCAGCAGTGAATCTGGCCGGGAAGGGCACTATGGCTACACCTTC	CASSESGREGHYGYTF
TRBV7-9	-	many	TRBJ2-5	TGTGCCAGCAGCTTAGCGTCGACAGCTCAAGAGACCCAGTACTTC	CASSLASTAQETQYF
TRBV18	-	many	TRBJ2-7	TGTGCCAGCTCACCACCGGGACGGAGCTCCTACGAGCAGTACTTC	CASSPPGRSSYEQYF
TRBV11-1	TRBD2	few	TRBJ2-1	TGTGCCAGCAGCTTAAAATCAACGGGAGGGCCCTCCTACAATGAGCAGTTCTTC	CASSLKSTGGPSYNEQFF
TRBV21-1	-	-	TRBJ2-5	TGTGCCAGCAGCGCGGCTTACACAGAGACCCAGTACTTC	CASSAAYTETQYF
TRBV9	-	few	TRBJ2-1	TGTGCCAGCAGCGTAGTAGGTGGCTCCTACAATGAGCAGTTCTTC	CASSVVGGSYNEQFF
TRBV10-3	TRBD2	many	TRBJ2-7	TGTGCCATCAGTGTACGGGGGGGAAGCTCCTACGAGCAGTACTTC	CAISVRGGSSYEQYF
TRBV20-1	-	many	TRBJ2-1	TGCAGTGCTAGAGAGGGGGGGCCATACAATGAGCAGTTCTTC	CSAREGGPYNEQFF
TRBV11-3	TRBD1	-	TRBJ2-2	TGTGCCAGCAGCTCGGGACAGGGGAACACCGGGGAGCTGTTTTTT	CASSSGQGNTGELFF
TRBV5-5	-	few	TRBJ1-1	TGTGCCAGCAGCTTGCTAGGACAGTTCGAAGCTTTCTTT	CASSLLGQFEAFF